This TCR beta chain was sequenced for a study of cytotoxic CD8 clonotypes in ibrutinib-treated CLL. Worth noting for this clone: As yet, its antigen is unknown.

Findings and caveats of the study: Public clonotypes were seen rarely and were contracted or stable on treatment. Samples from sustained-remission and progressing patients were taken at different times.

TCRdb keeps only in-frame clones here, not all; method: immunoSEQ multiplex PCR. This table has about 140,000 clones, about 91% appearing once. Trimming at V came to 7 bases and at J to 4 bases, leaving 6 bases not matched to a gene. This CDR3 spans 14 amino acids. Germline lookup yields CDR1 WNHNN and CDR2 SYGVQD (reference sequence). The clonotype was recovered from a human donor with chronic lymphocytic leukemia. The input for sequencing was PBMCs, taken after 12 months of ibrutinib treatment. The chain uses TRBV10-1 and TRBJ2-2; 7 positions match TRBD2. The CDR3 DNA follows: TGCGCCAGCATGCGGGAGTTTGGCACCGGGGAGCTGTTTTTT. The encoded protein is CASMREFGTGELFF.